The present TCR beta chain was sequenced within a study of TIL therapy for anti-PD-1-resistant metastatic lung cancer. Findings of the study overall: The cohort had more treatment-naive, never-smoker and oncogene-addicted patients than typical. Compared with baseline intratumoral T cells, expanded TIL cultures were more clonal and less diverse (around 5.9% vs 31%).

The sample's time point: pre-treatment sample, taken before nivolumab and TIL therapy. Tumor tissue came from excised metastases, mostly pleural nodules or supraclavicular lymph nodes. Tumor harvest preceded PD-1/PD-L1 blockade, followed by nivolumab treatment. The CDR3 covers 14 residues. V dropped 3 bases and J dropped 2 bases, with 9 bases sitting between them. Germline CDR1 SGHAT, CDR2 FQNNGV. The libraries were made with immunoSEQ v3. Survey-level samples got 2 million or so read pairs; deep-level samples got about 5-6.5 million. Profiling relied on immunoSEQ multiplex PCR, and the TCRdb table lists in-frame clones only, not all of them. The sample yields thousands of clones, roughly 74% seen once. Comment on this clone: Its antigen is currently unknown.

The chain has TRBV11-2 and TRBJ2-3, with D possibly matching TRBD2 (6 bases). This TCR came from a person aged 25 to 85 with non-small cell lung cancer. This material consisted of tumor tissue, taken at baseline. In DNA form, the CDR3 reads TGTGCCAGCAGCTTTGCGGGGCCCACAGATACGCAGTATTTT. Encoded protein: CASSFAGPTDTQYF.